This TCR beta chain came from a study of blood T cell repertoires in COVID-19. Study-wide context: Samples of COVID-19 (acute and convalescent) were obtained from the United States, Italy and Spain. T cells, B-cell-depleted T cells, or PBMCs provided the cDNA or gDNA that served as material.

Original data processing: From reference gene primer amplification, estimates of nucleated cell counts were derived. TCRdb's table, derived via immunoSEQ multiplex PCR, lists solely in-frame clones and lacks some. That table gives V, J and clone size, and the DNA gave D and trimming. The sample records approximately 300,000 clones, roughly 87% being singletons. Trimming shortened V by 3 bases and J by 0 bases, and 21 bases separated the two germline ends. The CDR3 has 19 amino acids. The germline V gene encodes CDR1 KGHSH and CDR2 LQKENI. The clonotype originates from a woman between 45 and 60 years old who had recovered from COVID-19. The specimen was peripheral blood. V is TRBV18 and J is TRBJ1-3, with D perhaps TRBD1 (6 bases). CDR3 coding DNA: TGTGCCAGCTCACCGGCGACGGGACCGGGGGGCTACTCTGGAAACACCATATATTTT. Translating it yields CASSPATGPGGYSGNTIYF.